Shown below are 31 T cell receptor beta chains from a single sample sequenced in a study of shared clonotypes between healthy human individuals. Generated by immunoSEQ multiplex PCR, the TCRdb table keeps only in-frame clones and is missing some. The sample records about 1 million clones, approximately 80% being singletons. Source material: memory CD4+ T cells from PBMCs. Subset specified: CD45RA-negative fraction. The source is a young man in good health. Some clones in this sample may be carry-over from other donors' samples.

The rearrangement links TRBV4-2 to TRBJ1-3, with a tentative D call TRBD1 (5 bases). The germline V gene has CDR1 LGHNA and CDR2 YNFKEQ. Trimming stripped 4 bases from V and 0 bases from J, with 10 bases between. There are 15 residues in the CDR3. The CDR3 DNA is TGTGCCAGCAGCCCGACGGACAACTCTGGAAACACCATATATTTT. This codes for CASSPTDNSGNTIYF.

CDR3 residues: CASSVDWVSTDTQYF. The DNA of the CDR3 is TGTGCCAGCAGCGTAGATTGGGTATCAACAGATACGCAGTATTTT. The V gene is TRBV9, the J gene TRBJ2-3; D is unresolved. The germline V gene has CDR1 SGDLS and CDR2 YYNGEE. CDR3 length: 15 residues. V dropped 0 bases and J dropped 3 bases, with 11 bases sitting between them.

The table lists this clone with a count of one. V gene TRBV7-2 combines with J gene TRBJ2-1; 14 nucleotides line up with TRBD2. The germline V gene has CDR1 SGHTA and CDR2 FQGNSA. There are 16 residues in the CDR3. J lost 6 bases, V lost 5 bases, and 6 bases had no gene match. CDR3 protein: CASSPRLAGGPNEQFF. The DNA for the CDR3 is TGTGCCAGCAGCCCACGACTAGCGGGAGGGCCCAATGAGCAGTTCTTC.

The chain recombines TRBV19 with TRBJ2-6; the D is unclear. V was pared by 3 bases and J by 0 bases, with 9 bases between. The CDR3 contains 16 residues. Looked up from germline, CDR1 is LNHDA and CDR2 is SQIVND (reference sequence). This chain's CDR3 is CASSMVILSGANVLTF. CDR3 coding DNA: TGTGCCAGTAGTATGGTGATCCTCTCTGGGGCCAACGTCCTGACTTTC.

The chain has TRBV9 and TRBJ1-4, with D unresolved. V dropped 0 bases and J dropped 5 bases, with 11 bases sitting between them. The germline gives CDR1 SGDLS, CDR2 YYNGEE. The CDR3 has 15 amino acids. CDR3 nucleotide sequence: TGTGCCAGCAGCGTAGGTGCAGCCGGAAATGAAAAACTGTTTTTT. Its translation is CASSVGAAGNEKLFF.

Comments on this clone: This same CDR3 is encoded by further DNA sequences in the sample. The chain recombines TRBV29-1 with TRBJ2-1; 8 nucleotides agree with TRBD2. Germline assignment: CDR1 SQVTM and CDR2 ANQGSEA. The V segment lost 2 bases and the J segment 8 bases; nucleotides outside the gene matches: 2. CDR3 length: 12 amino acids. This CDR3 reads CSVETSGDEQFF. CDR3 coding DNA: TGCAGCGTTGAAACTAGCGGAGATGAGCAGTTCTTC.

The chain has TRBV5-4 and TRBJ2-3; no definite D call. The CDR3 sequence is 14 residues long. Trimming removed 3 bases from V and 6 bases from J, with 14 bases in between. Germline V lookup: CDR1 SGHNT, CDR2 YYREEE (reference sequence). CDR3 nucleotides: TGTGCCAGCAGCTCCCGAGTGGAGACGGATACGCAGTATTTT. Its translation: CASSSRVETDTQYF.

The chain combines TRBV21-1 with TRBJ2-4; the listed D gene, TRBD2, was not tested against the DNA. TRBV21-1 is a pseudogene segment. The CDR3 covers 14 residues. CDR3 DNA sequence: TGTGCCAGCCGCGTTAAGCTAGCCAAAAACATTCAGTACTTC. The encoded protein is CASRVKLAKNIQYF.

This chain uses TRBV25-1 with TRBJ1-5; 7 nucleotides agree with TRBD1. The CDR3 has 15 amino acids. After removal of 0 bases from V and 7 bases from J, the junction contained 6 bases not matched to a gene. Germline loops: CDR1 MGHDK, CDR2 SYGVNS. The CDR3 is CASSEYRTDRQPQHF. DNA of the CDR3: TGTGCCAGCAGTGAATACAGGACGGACAGGCAGCCCCAGCATTTT. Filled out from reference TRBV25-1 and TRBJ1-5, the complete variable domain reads EADIYQTPRYLVIGTGKKITLECSQTMGHDKMYWYQQDPGMELHLIHYSYGVNSTEKGDLSSESTVSRIRTEHFPLTLESARPSHTSQYLCASSEYRTDRQPQHFGDGTRLSIL.

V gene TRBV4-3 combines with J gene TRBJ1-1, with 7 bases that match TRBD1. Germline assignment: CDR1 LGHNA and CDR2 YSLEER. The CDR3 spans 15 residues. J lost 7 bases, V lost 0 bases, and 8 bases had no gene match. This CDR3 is CASSQDGAGGSEAFF. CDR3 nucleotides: TGCGCCAGCAGCCAAGATGGGGCAGGGGGTAGTGAAGCTTTCTTT.

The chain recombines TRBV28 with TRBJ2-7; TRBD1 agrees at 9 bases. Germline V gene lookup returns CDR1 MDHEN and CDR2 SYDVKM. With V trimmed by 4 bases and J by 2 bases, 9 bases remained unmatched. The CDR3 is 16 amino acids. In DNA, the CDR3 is TGTGCCAGCAGTTCACCCGGGACAGGGACGCCCTACGAGCAGTACTTC. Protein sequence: CASSSPGTGTPYEQYF.

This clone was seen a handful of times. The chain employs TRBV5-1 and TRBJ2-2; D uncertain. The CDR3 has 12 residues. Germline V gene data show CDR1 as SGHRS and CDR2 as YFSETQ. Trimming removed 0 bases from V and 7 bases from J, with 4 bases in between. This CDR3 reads CASSLVGGELFF. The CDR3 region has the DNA TGCGCCAGCAGCTTGGTAGGCGGGGAGCTGTTTTTT.

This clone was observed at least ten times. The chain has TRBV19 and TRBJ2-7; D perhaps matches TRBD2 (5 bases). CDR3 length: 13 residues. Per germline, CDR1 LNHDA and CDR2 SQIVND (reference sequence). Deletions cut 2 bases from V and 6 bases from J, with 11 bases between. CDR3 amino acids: CASSIYLEGEQYF. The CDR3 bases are TGTGCCAGTAGTATATATCTAGAGGGCGAGCAGTACTTC.

DNA for the CDR3: TGTGCCAGCAGTGACTCGTCTCGGACTAGCGGGAAAAGCTCCTACAATGAGCAGTTCTTC. Translated, it gives CASSDSSRTSGKSSYNEQFF. The rearrangement links TRBV6-4 to TRBJ2-1; 12 bases match TRBD2. V lost 0 bases, J lost 0 bases, and 9 bases stayed unmatched. The germline V gene has CDR1 MRHNA and CDR2 SNTAGT. This CDR3 has 20 residues.

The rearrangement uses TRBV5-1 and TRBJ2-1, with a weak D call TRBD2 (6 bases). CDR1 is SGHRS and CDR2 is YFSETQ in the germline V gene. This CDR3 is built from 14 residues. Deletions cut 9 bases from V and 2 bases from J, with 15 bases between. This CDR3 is CATQRDSAYNEQFF. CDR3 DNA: TGCGCCACCCAACGGGACTCCGCCTACAATGAGCAGTTCTTC.

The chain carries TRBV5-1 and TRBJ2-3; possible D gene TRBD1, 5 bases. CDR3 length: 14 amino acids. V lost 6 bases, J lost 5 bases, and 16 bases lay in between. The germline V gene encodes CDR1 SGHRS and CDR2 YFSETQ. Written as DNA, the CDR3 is TGCGCCAGCAATGTAGGGGTAGGTGGAGATACGCAGTATTTT. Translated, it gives CASNVGVGGDTQYF.

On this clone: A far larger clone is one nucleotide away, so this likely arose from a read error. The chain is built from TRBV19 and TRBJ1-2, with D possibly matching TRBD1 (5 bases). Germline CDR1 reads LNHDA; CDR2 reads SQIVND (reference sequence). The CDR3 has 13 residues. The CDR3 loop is CAGSIAGTIGYTF. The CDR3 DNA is TGTGCCGGTAGTATAGCGGGGACGATCGGCTACACCTTC.

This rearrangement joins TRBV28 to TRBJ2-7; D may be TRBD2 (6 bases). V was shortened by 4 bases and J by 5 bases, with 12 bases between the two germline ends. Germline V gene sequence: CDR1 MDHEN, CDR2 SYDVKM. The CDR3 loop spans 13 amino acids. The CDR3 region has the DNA TGTGCCAGCAGTTGGGGCGGGAAGGACGAGCAGTACTTC. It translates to CASSWGGKDEQYF.

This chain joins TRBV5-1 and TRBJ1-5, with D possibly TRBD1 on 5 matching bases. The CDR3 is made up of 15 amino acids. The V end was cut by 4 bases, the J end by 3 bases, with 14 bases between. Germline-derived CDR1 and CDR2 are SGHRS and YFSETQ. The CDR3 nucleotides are TGCGCCAGCAGCCCGACAGTAGGGTACAATCAGCCCCAGCATTTT. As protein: CASSPTVGYNQPQHF.

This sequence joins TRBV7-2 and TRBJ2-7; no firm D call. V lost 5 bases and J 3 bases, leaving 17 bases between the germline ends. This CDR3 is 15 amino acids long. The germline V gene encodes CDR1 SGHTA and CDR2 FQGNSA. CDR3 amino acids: CASSPPGHRYYEQYF. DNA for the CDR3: TGTGCCAGCAGCCCCCCTGGCCACAGATACTACGAGCAGTACTTC.

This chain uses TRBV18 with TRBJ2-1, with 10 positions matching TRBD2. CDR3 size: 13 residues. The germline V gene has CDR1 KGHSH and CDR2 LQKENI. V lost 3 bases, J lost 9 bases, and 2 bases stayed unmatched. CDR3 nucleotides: TGTGCCAGCTCACCGGCTAGCGGGAGTGAGCAGTTCTTC. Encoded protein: CASSPASGSEQFF.

For the CDR3, the DNA is TGCAGCGGGCGGACAGAGCAAGAGACCCAGTACTTC. Protein product: CSGRTEQETQYF. The gene calls are TRBV29-1 and TRBJ2-5; the D gene is possibly TRBD1 (6 bases). Germline assignment: CDR1 SQVTM and CDR2 ANQGSEA. The CDR3 spans 12 residues. V dropped 7 bases and J dropped 2 bases, with 11 bases sitting between them.

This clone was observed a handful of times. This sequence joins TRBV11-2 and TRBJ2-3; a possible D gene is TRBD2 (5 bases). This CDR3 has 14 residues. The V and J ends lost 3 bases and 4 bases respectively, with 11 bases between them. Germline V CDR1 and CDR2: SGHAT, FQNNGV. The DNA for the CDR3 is TGTGCCAGCAGCTTGACCAGCGGCTCAGATACGCAGTATTTT. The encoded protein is CASSLTSGSDTQYF. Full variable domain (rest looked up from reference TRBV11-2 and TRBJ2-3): EAGVAQSPRYKIIEKRQSVAFWCNPISGHATLYWYQQILGQGPKLLIQFQNNGVVDDSQLPKDRFSAERLKGVDSTLKIQPAKLEDSAVYLCASSLTSGSDTQYFGPGTRLTVL.

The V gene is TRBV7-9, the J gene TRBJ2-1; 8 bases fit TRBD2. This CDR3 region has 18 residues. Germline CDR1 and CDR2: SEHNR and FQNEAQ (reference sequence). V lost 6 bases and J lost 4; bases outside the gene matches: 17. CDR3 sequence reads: CASSPIRLSGSRYNEQFF. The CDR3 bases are TGTGCCAGCAGTCCGATACGGTTGAGCGGGAGTAGGTACAATGAGCAGTTCTTC. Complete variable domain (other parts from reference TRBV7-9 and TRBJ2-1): DTGVSQNPRHKITKRGQNVTFRCDPISEHNRLYWYRQTLGQGPEFLTYFQNEAQLEKSRLLSDRFSAERPKGSFSTLEIQRTEQGDSAMYLCASSPIRLSGSRYNEQFFGPGTRLTVL.

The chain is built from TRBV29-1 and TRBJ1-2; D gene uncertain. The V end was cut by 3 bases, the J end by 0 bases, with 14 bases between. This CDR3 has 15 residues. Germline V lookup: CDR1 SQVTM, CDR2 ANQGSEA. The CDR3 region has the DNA TGCAGCGTTGATGTAGCTGAAGTGACTAACTATGGCTACACCTTC. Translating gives CSVDVAEVTNYGYTF. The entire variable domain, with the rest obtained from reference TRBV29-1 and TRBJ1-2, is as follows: SAVISQKPSRDICQRGTSLTIQCQVDSQVTMMFWYRQQPGQSLTLIATANQGSEATYESGFVIDKFPISRPNLTFSTLTVSNMSPEDSSIYLCSVDVAEVTNYGYTFGSGTRLTVV.

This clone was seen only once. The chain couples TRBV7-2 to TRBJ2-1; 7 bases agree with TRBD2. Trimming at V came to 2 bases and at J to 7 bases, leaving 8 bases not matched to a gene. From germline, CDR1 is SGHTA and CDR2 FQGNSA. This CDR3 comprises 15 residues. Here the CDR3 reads CASSLIPRERNEQFF. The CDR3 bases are TGTGCCAGCAGCTTAATTCCGCGGGAGCGGAATGAGCAGTTCTTC.

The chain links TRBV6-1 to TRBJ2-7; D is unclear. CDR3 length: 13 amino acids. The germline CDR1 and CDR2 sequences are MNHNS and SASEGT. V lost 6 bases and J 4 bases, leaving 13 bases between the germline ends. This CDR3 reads CASSANVPYEQYF. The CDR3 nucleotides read TGTGCCAGCAGCGCCAACGTCCCTTACGAGCAGTACTTC.

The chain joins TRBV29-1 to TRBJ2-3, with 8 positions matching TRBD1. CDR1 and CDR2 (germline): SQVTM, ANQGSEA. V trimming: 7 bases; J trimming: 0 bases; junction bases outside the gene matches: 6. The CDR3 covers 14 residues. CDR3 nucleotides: TGCAGCGCAAACCGGGACAGGAGCACAGATACGCAGTATTTT. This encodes CSANRDRSTDTQYF.

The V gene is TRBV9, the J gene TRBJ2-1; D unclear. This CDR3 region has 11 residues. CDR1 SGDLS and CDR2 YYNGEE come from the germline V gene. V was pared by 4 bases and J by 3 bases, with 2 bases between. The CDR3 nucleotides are TGTGCCAGCAGCTTCTACAATGAGCAGTTCTTC. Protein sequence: CASSFYNEQFF.

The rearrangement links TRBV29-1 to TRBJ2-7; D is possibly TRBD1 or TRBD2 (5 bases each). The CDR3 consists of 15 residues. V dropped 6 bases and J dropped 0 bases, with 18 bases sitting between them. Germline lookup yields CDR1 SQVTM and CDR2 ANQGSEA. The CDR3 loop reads CSVGEGPGSSYEQYF. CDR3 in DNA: TGCAGCGTCGGAGAGGGGCCAGGGAGCTCCTACGAGCAGTACTTC.

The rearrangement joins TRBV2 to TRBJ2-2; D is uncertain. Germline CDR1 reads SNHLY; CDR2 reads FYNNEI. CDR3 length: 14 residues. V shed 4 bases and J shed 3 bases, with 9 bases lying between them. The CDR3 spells CASSGRSYTGELFF. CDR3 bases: TGTGCCAGCAGTGGAAGATCGTACACCGGGGAGCTGTTTTTT.